This T cell receptor beta chain stems from a study of cytomegalovirus exposure and HLA in healthy donors. Germline lookup yields CDR1 GTSNPN and CDR2 SVGIG (reference sequence). The CDR3 covers 12 residues. V was shortened by 2 bases and J by 5 bases, with 10 bases between the two germline ends. Concerning this clone itself: What it recognizes is unknown.

Use of 60 Vbeta and 13 Jbeta primers characterized the PCR. The assay was immunoSEQ multiplex PCR, and TCRdb's table has in-frame clones only and misses some. The table lists roughly 100,000 clones, over 65% of them singletons. Study-wide results and caveats: Some V segments could not be told apart, so they were left out, TRBV6-2 and TRBV6-3 among them.

The rearrangement uses TRBV30 and TRBJ2-7; weak D call: TRBD1 (6 bases). The specimen was PBMCs. This sequence was found in a man aged 35 to 55 in good health and CMV-seropositive. The CDR3 loop reads CAWSPHRDEQYF. DNA of the CDR3: TGTGCCTGGAGTCCTCACAGGGACGAGCAGTACTTC.